A selection of T cell receptor beta chains follows, all from one sample in a study of blood T cell repertoires in COVID-19. Only in-frame clones appear in the TCRdb table, and some are missing; sequencing was by immunoSEQ multiplex PCR. Of around 91,000 clones in the sample, approximately 85% were seen once. The sequencing sample was made of peripheral blood. The origin of the receptors is a human donor in a cohort sampled during active COVID-19. CDR3s include the opening cysteine and the closing phenylalanine or tryptophan. D genes are given only for firm matches. Part of the rows lack a size; the others show once, few, many or a class for expanded clones.

D: TRBD1
V: TRBV28
size: few
J: TRBJ2-7
DNA: TGTGCCAGCAGGCAGACAGGGTCCCCCTACGAGCAGTACTTC
CDR3: CASRQTGSPYEQYF

D: -
V: TRBV11-1
size: -
J: TRBJ2-7
DNA: TGTGCCAGCAGCTCGACAGGGAGGAGTGAGCAGTACTTC
CDR3: CASSSTGRSEQYF

D: -
V: TRBV19
size: -
J: TRBJ2-7
DNA: TGTGCCAGTAGCCGTACAGGGCGGAGCTCCTACGAGCAGTACTTC
CDR3: CASSRTGRSSYEQYF

D: -
V: TRBV7-2
size: -
J: TRBJ1-6
DNA: TGTGCCAGCAGCTTAGCGCTTAGATCACCCCTCCACTTT
CDR3: CASSLALRSPLHF

D: -
V: TRBV30
size: -
J: TRBJ1-6
DNA: TGTGCCCTCTCAGGCTCCTATAATTCACCCCTCCACTTT
CDR3: CALSGSYNSPLHF

D: -
V: TRBV27
size: once
J: TRBJ1-4
DNA: TGTGCCAGCAGCCCCTTAACCGGTTTGAATGAAAAACTGTTTTTT
CDR3: CASSPLTGLNEKLFF

D: -
V: TRBV5-5
size: -
J: TRBJ2-5
DNA: TGTGCCAGCAGCTTGGGGGGGCTCGGGGAGACCCAGTACTTC
CDR3: CASSLGGLGETQYF

D: -
V: TRBV27
size: once
J: TRBJ2-5
DNA: TGTGCCAGCACAGAGCGGGGAGGGGGGGAGACCCAGTACTTC
CDR3: CASTERGGGETQYF

D: -
V: TRBV4-1
size: -
J: TRBJ1-2
DNA: TGCGCCAGCAGCCAAATAGATGGCTACACCTTC
CDR3: CASSQIDGYTF

D: -
V: TRBV21-1
size: -
J: TRBJ2-7
DNA: TGTGCCAGCAGCAACTGTATGTTCTACTCCAATCCCAACTCCTCGACCTACGAGCAGTACTTC
CDR3: CASSNCMFYSNPNSSTYEQYF

D: -
V: TRBV7-2
size: -
J: TRBJ2-1
DNA: TGTGCCAGCAGCTTATTCCAGGGGATTCATGAGCAGTTCTTC
CDR3: CASSLFQGIHEQFF

D: TRBD1
V: TRBV12-5
size: -
J: TRBJ2-5
DNA: TGTGCTAGTGGTTGGGGACAGCAAGAGACCCAGTACTTC
CDR3: CASGWGQQETQYF

D: -
V: TRBV28
size: -
J: TRBJ1-1
DNA: TGTGCCAGCAGTTGGGGCCTGCTCCCGGTAGAGAACACTGAAGCTTTCTTT
CDR3: CASSWGLLPVENTEAFF

D: -
V: TRBV19
size: -
J: TRBJ1-2
DNA: TGTGCCAGTAGTGTCCGGGACTTGTATGGCTACACCTTC
CDR3: CASSVRDLYGYTF

D: TRBD1
V: TRBV5-5
size: -
J: TRBJ1-4
DNA: TGTGCCAGCAGCTGGGGACAGGGGGCCGCGGAAAAACTGTTTTTT
CDR3: CASSWGQGAAEKLFF

D: -
V: TRBV29-1
size: -
J: TRBJ2-7
DNA: TGCAGCGTTGACCTCCCGGAAGGGAGCTACGAGCAGTACTTC
CDR3: CSVDLPEGSYEQYF

D: TRBD1
V: TRBV5-5
size: -
J: TRBJ2-1
DNA: TGTGCCAGCAGCTTGGCTACAGGGGGTCATGAGCAGTTCTTC
CDR3: CASSLATGGHEQFF

D: -
V: TRBV4-3
size: -
J: TRBJ1-2
DNA: TGCGCCAGCAGCCAAGATCGGGAACTATCCTATGGCTACACCTTC
CDR3: CASSQDRELSYGYTF

D: TRBD1
V: TRBV6-5
size: -
J: TRBJ1-6
DNA: TGTGCCAGCAGTTCACAGGGGCCGCCCAATTCACCCCTCCACTTT
CDR3: CASSSQGPPNSPLHF

D: -
V: TRBV4-3
size: -
J: TRBJ2-3
DNA: TGCGCCAGCAGCCAAGAATGGGGGGCAGATACGCAGTATTTT
CDR3: CASSQEWGADTQYF

D: -
V: TRBV20-1
size: few
J: TRBJ2-1
DNA: TGCAGTGCGCCCCAGTCCAACCGGCAGTTCTTC
CDR3: CSAPQSNRQFF

D: -
V: TRBV13
size: once
J: TRBJ2-7
DNA: TGTGCCAGCAGCTTAGTATACGAAGGGAGGGAGCAGTACTTC
CDR3: CASSLVYEGREQYF

D: TRBD1
V: TRBV5-1
size: few
J: TRBJ1-1
DNA: TGCGCCAGCAGCCAGGGGGACAGGCCTTCCCACACTGAAGCTTTCTTT
CDR3: CASSQGDRPSHTEAFF

D: -
V: TRBV7-9
size: -
J: TRBJ1-2
DNA: TGTGCCAGCAGCTTAGAAGCAGGGATCGGCTACACCTTC
CDR3: CASSLEAGIGYTF

D: TRBD1
V: TRBV6-2/TRBV6-3
size: -
J: TRBJ1-3
DNA: TGTGCCAGCAGTTACCCCCAGGACAGGGGGCTCACGAGCTTCTCTGGAAACACCATATATTTT
CDR3: CASSYPQDRGLTSFSGNTIYF

D: TRBD2
V: TRBV5-1
size: -
J: TRBJ2-3
DNA: TGCGCCAGCAGCTTGGGAGCGGGAGCGGTTAGCACAGATACGCAGTATTTT
CDR3: CASSLGAGAVSTDTQYF

D: -
V: TRBV5-1
size: -
J: TRBJ1-1
DNA: TGCGCCAGCAGCTCGAGAAGGTCGGGGTCTGAAGCTTTCTTT
CDR3: CASSSRRSGSEAFF

D: -
V: TRBV19
size: -
J: TRBJ1-5
DNA: TGTGCCAGTAGTAGGGCGGGGGCCGGCAATCAGCCCCAGCATTTT
CDR3: CASSRAGAGNQPQHF